This T cell receptor beta chain is from a study of T cells expressing NK-cell markers. Study information: Source material for TCR beta repertoires consisted of sorted CD3+CD56+NKG2C+, CD3+CD56+NKG2C- and CD3+CD56-NKG2C+ T cells.

Libraries used 5'RACE template switching adding universal primer site and UMIs. TCRdb reprocessed the 5' RACE reads, with one entry per CDR3 protein and no DNA. The sample table sets out about 150,000 distinct CDR3 sequences. CDR3 size: 21 residues. This TCR came from a man between 18 and 69 years old in good health. The chain links TRBV1 to TRBJ2-4; TCRdb's D call, TRBD2, is unchecked because there is no DNA. TRBV1 is annotated as a pseudogene. The sequenced sample consisted of blood T cells: a sorted CD56 or NKG2C T cell subset, CD4+ or CD8+ T cells, or bulk PBMC T cells (not recorded which). CDR3 loop: CTSSQDANTSGGLIAKNIQYF.